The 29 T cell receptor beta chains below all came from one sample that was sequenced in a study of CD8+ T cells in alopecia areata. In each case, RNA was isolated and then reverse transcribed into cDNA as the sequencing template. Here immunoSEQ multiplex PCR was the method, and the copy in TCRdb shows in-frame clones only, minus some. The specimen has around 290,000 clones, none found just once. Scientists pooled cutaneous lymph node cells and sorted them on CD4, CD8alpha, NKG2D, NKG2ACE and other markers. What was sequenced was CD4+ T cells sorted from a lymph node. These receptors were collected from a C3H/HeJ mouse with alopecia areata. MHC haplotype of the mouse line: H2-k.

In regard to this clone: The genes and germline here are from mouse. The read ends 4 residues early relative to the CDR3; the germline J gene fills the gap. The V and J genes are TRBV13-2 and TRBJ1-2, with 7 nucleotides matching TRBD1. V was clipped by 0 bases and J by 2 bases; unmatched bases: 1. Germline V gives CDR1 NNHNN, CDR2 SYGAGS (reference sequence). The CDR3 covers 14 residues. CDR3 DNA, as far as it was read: TGTGCCAGCGGTGATGGGGACAGTAACTCC. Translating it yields CASGDGDSNS. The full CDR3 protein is CASGDGDSNSDYTF.

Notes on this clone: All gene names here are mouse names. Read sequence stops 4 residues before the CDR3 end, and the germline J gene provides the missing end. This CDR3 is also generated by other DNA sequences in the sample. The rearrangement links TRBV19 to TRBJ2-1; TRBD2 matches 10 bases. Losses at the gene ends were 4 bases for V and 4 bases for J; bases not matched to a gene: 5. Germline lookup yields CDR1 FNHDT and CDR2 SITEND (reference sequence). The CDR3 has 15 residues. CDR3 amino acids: CASSPRLGGYAEQFF. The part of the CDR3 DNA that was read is TGTGCCAGCAGTCCCCGACTGGGGGGTTATGCT.

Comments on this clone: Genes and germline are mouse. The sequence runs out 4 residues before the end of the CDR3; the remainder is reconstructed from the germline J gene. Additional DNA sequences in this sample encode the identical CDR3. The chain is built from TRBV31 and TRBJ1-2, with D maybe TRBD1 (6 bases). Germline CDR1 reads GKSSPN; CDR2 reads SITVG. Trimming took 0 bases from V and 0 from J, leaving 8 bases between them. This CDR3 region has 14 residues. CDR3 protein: CAWSLRGANSDYTF. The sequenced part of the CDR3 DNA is TGTGCCTGGAGTCTCAGGGGAGCAAACTCC.

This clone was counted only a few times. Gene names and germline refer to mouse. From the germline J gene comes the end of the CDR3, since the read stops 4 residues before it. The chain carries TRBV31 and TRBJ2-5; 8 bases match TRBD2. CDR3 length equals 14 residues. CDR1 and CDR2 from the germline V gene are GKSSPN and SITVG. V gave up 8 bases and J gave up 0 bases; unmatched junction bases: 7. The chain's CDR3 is CAIPGGFNQDTQYF. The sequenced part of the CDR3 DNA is TGTGCCATACCTGGGGGGTTTAACCAAGAC.

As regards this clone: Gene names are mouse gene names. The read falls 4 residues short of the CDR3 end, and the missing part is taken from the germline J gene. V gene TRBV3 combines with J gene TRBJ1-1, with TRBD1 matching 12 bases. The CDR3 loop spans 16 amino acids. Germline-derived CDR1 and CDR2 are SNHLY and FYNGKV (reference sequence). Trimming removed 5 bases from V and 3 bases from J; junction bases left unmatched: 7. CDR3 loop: CASSPPGQGAHTEVFF. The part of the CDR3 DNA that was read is TGTGCCAGCAGCCCTCCGGGACAGGGGGCTCACACA.

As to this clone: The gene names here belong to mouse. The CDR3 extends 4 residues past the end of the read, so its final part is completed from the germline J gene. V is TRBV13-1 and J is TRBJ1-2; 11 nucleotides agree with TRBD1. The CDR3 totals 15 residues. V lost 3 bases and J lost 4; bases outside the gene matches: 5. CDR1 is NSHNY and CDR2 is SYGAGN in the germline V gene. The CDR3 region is CASSGTGGAASDYTF. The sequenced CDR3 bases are TGTGCCAGCAGTGGGACAGGGGGCGCGGCCTCC.

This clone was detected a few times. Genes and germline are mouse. The sequenced part of the CDR3 DNA is TGTGCCAGCAGTACTCAGGGCACTAGTGCAGAA. Amino acids: CASSTQGTSAE. The CDR3 in its entirety is CASSTQGTSAETLYF. This chain links TRBV19 with TRBJ2-3; TRBD1 is a possible D gene (5 bases). Sequencing ends 4 residues short of the CDR3 end; the germline J gene provides the rest. The germline CDR1 and CDR2 sequences are FNHDT and SITEND (reference sequence). Between the trimmed V and J ends, which lost 3 bases and 0 bases, there was a span of 11 bases. This CDR3 contains 15 residues.

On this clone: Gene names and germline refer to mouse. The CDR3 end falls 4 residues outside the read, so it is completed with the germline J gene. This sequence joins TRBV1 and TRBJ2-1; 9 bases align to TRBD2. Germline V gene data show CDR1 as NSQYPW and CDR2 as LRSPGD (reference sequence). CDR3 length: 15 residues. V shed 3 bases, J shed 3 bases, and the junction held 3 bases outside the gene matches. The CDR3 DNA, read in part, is TGCACCTGCAGTGCCGGGACTGGGACCTATGCT. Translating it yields CTCSAGTGTYA. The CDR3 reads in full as CTCSAGTGTYAEQFF.

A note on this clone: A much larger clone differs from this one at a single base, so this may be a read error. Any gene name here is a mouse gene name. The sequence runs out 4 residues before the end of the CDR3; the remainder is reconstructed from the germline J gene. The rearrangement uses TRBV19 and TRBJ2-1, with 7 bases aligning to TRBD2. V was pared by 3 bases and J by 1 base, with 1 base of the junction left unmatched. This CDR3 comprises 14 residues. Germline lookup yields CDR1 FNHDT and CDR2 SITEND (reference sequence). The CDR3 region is CASSTWGNYAEQFF. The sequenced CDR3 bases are TGTGCCAGCAGTACCTGGGGGAACTATGCT.

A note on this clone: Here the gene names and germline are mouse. CDR3 amino acids: CASSPGLGGLAETLYF. The part of the CDR3 DNA that was read is TGTGCCAGCAGTCCGGGACTGGGGGGGCTTGCAGAA. The V call is TRBV13-1, the J call TRBJ2-3; 14 positions match TRBD2. The read comes to an end 4 residues before the CDR3 does, leaving the germline J gene to fill in the end. Germline V lookup: CDR1 NSHNY, CDR2 SYGAGN. V dropped 4 bases and J dropped 2; count of bases not matched to a gene: 3. The CDR3 has 16 amino acids.

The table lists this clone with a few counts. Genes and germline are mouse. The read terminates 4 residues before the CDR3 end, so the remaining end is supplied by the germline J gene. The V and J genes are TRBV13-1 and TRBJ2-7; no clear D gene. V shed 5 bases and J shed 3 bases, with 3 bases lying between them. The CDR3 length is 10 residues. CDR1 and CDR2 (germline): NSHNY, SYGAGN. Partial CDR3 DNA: TGTGCCAGCAGCCACTAT. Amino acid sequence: CASSHY. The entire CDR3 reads CASSHYEQYF.

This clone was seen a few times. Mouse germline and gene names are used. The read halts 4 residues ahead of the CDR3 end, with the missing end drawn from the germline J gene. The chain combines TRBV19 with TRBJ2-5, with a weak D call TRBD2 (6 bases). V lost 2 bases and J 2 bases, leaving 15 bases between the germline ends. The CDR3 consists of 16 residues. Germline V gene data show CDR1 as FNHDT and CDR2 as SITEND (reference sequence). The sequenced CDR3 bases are TGTGCCAGCAGTATCAGCCCCGCGGGGGGCCAAGAC. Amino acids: CASSISPAGGQD. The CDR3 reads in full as CASSISPAGGQDTQYF. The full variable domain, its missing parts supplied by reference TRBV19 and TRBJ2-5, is GGIITQTPKFLIGQEGQKLTLKCQQNFNHDTMYWYRQDSGKGLRLIYYSITENDLQKGDLSEGYDASREKKSSFSLTVTSAQKNEMAVFLCASSISPAGGQDTQYFGPGTRLLVL.

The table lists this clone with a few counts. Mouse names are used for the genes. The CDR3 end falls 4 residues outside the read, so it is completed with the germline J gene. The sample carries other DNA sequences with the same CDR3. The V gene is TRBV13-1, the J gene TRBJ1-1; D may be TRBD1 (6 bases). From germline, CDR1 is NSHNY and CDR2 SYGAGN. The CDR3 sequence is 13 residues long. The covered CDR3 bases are TGTGCCAGCAGTCCCGGGACAAATACA. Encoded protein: CASSPGTNT. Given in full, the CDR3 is CASSPGTNTEVFF.

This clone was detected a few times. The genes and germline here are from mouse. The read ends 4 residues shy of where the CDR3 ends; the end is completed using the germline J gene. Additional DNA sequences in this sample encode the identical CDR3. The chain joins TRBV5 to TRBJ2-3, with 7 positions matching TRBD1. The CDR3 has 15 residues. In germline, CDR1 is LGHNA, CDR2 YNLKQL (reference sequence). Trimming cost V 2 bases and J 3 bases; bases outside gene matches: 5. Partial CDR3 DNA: TGTGCCAGCAGCCAAACAGGGGAAGGGGCAGAA. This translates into CASSQTGEGAE. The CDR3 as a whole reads CASSQTGEGAETLYF.

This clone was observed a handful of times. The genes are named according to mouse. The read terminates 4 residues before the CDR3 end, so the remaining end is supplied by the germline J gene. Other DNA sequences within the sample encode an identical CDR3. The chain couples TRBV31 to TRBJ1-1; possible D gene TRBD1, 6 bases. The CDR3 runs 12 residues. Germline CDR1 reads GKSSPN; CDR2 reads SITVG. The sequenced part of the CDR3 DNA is TGTGCCTGGAGTCTAGGGACAACA. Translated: CAWSLGTT. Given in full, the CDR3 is CAWSLGTTEVFF.

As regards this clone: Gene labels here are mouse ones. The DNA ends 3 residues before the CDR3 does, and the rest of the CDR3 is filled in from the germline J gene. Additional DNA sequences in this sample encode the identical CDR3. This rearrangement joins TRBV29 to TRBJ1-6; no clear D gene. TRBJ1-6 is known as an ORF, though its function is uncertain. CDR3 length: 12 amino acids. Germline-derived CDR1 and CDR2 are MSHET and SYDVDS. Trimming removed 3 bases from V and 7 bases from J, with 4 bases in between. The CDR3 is CASSFGNSPLYF. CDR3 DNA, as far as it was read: TGTGCTAGCAGTTTTGGGAATTCGCCC.

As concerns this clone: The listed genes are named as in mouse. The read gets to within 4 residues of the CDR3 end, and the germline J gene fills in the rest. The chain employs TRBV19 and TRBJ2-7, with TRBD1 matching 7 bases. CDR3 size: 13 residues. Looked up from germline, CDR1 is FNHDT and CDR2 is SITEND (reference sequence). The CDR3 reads CASSSTGADEQYF. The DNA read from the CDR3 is TGTGCCAGCAGTAGTACAGGGGCGGAT. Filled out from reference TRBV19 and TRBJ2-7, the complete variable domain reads GGIITQTPKFLIGQEGQKLTLKCQQNFNHDTMYWYRQDSGKGLRLIYYSITENDLQKGDLSEGYDASREKKSSFSLTVTSAQKNEMAVFLCASSSTGADEQYFGPGTRLTVL.

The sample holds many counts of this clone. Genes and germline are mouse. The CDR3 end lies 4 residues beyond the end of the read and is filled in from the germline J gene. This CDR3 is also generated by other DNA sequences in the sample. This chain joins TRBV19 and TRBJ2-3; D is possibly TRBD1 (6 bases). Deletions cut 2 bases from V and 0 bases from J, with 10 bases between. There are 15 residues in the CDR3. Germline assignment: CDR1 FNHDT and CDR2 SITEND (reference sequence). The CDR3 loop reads CASSIGTTSAETLYF. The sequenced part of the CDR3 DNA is TGTGCCAGCAGTATTGGGACAACTAGTGCAGAA.

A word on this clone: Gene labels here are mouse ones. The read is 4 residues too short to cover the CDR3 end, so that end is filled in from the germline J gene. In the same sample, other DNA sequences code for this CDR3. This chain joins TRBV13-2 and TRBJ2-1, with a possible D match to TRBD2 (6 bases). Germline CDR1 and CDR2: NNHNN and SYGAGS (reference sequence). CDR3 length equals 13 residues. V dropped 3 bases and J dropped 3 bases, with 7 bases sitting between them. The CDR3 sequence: CASGAGGYAEQFF. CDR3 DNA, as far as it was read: TGTGCCAGCGGTGCGGGGGGCTATGCT.

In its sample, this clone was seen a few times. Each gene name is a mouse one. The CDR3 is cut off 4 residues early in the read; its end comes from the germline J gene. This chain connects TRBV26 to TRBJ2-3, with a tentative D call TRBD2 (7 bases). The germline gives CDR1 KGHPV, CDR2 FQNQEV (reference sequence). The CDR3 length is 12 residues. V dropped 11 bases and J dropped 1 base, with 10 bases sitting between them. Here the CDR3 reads CAEGGRAETLYF. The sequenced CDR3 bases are TGTGCCGAGGGGGGCCGTGCAGAA.

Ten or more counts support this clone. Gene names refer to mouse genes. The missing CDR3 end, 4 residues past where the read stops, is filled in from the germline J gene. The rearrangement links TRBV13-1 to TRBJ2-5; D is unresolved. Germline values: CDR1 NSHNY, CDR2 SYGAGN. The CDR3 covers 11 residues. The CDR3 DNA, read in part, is TGTGCCAGCAGGACTAGGGAC. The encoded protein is CASRTRD. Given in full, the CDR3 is CASRTRDTQYF.

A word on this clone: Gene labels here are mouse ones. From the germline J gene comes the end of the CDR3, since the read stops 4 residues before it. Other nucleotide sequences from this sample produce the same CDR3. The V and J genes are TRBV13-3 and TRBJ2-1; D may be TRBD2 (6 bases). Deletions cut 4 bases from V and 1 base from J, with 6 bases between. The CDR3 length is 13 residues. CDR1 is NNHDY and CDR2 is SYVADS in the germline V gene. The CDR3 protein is CASSLGNYAEQFF. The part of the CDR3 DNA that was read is TGTGCCAGCAGTCTGGGGAACTATGCT.

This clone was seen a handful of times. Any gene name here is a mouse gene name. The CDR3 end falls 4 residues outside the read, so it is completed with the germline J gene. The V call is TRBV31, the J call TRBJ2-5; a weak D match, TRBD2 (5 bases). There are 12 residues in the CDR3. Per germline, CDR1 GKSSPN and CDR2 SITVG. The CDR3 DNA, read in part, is TGTGCCTGGAGTCTACCTGGGGAC. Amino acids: CAWSLPGD. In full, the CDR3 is CAWSLPGDTQYF.

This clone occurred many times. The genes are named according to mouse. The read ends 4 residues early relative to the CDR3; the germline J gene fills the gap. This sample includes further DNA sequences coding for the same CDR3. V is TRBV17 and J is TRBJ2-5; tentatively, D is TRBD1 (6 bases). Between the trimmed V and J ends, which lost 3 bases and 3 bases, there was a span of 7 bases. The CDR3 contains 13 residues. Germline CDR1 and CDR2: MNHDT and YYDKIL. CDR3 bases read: TGTGCTAGCAGTAGGAGGGGGCAAGAC. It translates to CASSRRGQD. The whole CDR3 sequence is CASSRRGQDTQYF.

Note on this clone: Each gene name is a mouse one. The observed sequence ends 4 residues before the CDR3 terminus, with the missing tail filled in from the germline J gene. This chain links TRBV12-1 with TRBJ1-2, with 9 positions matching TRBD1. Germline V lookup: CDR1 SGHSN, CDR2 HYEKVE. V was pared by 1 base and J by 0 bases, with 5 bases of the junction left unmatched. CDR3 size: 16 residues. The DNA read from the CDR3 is TGTGCCAGCTCTCTGGTTACAGGGGGCTCAAACTCC. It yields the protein CASSLVTGGSNS. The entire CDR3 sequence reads CASSLVTGGSNSDYTF.

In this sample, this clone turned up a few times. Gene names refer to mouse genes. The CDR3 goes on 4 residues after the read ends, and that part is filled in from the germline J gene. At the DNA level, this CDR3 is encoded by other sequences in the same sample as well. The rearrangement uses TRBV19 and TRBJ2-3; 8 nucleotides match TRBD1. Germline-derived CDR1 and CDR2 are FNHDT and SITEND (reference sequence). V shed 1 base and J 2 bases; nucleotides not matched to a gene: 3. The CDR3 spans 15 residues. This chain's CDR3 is CASSIRRGHAETLYF. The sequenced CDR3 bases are TGTGCCAGCAGTATACGCAGGGGGCATGCAGAA.

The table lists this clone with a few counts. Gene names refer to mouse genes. Incomplete CDR3 DNA: TGCACCTGCAGTGCAGCCGACAGGGGTGAAACA. Translation gives CTCSAADRGET. The full CDR3 protein is CTCSAADRGETEVFF. The V gene is TRBV1, the J gene TRBJ1-1, with TRBD1 matching 8 bases. Sequencing ends 4 residues short of the CDR3 end; the germline J gene provides the rest. Germline V lookup: CDR1 NSQYPW, CDR2 LRSPGD (reference sequence). The CDR3 covers 15 residues.

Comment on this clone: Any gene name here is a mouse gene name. The sequenced CDR3 bases are TGTGCCAGCAGCCAAAGGGGGGGCACCGGG. Amino acid sequence: CASSQRGGTG. Given in full, the CDR3 is CASSQRGGTGQLYF. The chain carries TRBV5 and TRBJ2-2, with D tentatively TRBD2 (7 bases). Read data end 4 residues before the CDR3 end; the end is taken from the germline J gene. The V and J ends lost 2 bases and 4 bases respectively, with 8 bases between them. Per germline, CDR1 LGHNA and CDR2 YNLKQL (reference sequence). There are 14 residues in the CDR3.

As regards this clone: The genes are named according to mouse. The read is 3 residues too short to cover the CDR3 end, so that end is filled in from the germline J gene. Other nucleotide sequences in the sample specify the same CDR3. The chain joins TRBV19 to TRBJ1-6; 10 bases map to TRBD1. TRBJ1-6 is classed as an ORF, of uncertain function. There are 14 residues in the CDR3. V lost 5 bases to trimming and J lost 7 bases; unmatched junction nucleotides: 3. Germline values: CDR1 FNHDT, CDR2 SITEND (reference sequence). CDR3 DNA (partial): TGTGCCAGCAGAAGACAGGGGGCAAATTCGCCC. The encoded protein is CASRRQGANSP. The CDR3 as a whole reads CASRRQGANSPLYF.